The subject of this entry is one TCR beta chain. In its sample, this clonotype was seen a few times. Its recognized antigen is unknown. No qualities accompany the bases; no much larger clone lies one base away. The data originate from a study of blood T cells in healthy people across ages (dated by TCRdb to 2015 to 2017). Regarding the study in general: In model experiments, template switching captured about one uniquely barcoded TCR beta cDNA molecule for every two T cells. The study measured age-related changes in TCR beta repertoire diversity using deep sequencing normalized with unique cDNA molecular identifiers. Four age groups were formed from the donors: young (average about 15 years), middle-aged (approximately 42), aged (62) and long-lived (roughly 88). The study analyzed two additional independent replicas of 1 million unique cDNA reads from the same blood draw for two donors, one aged 18 to 29 and one aged 80 or older. Study-wide findings and limitations: Observed TCR beta diversity per million T cells fell roughly linearly with age, and a significant reduction was already apparent by age around 40. A strong correlation was found between observed TCR beta diversity and the percentage of naive T cells measured by flow cytometry. Because the CMV infection status of the donors was unknown, age-related changes in expanded clonotypes may potentially have been confounded. Compared with the aged group, the long-lived group had more naive CD4+ T cells, fewer expanded clones and increased TCR diversity, suggesting age selection. Total diversity estimates from one million sequenced T cells were considered lower bounds and underestimates. Since profiling was done on bulk unsorted PBMCs, naive and antigen-experienced compartments could not be conclusively compared.

Systemically healthy Caucasian individuals from Russia, 35 to 50 in total and aged about 6 to 100 years, were included as donors. Each donor gave about 9.8 milliliters of peripheral blood, drawn into EDTA-treated Vacutainer tubes. PBMCs were isolated by Ficoll-Paque density-gradient centrifugation, with at least 7 million obtained per sample. Total RNA was extracted from PBMCs with Trizol reagent, with at least 6 micrograms obtained per sample. For every donor, flow cytometry on a PBMC aliquot measured the percentage of naive CD45RAhigh/CD27high T cells. The CDR3 runs 15 residues from the cysteine to the phenylalanine. The only DNA kept is the CDR3, 45 bases in frame from the first base. Cut back by 0 bases and 0 bases, the V and J ends lie 11 bases apart. Taken from the germline V gene (reference sequence), the CDR1 and CDR2 loops are DFQATT and SNEGSKA. Receptor amplification or capture employed 5' RACE. The sequencing machine was an Illumina HiSeq 2500. A second about 7 to 12 cycle PCR used a sample-barcoded 5' primer and a J-beta primer mix. Each TCR beta cDNA molecule received a unique molecular identifier from a template-switch 5' adaptor carrying 12 random nucleotides. At least 2.5 million CDR3-containing paired-end reads were obtained from each sample. The Mint cDNA synthesis kit, primed by a TRBC-specific oligonucleotide, was used to synthesize first-strand cDNA from all RNA. Following uracil-DNA glycosylase treatment, all cDNA underwent a first 18-cycle PCR with the universal primers M1SS and BC2_uni_R. The published analysis was carried out like this. Each sample was normalized by randomly selecting 1 million high-quality reads, each carrying a distinct molecular identifier. Instead of being binned into consensus sequences, reads with shared molecular identifiers were discarded. MiTCR, with a Q25 quality threshold and the strictest error-elimination algorithm, was used for CDR3 identification, clonotype clustering and error correction. Lower-bound total TCR beta diversity was estimated with a nonparametric unseen species model using Euler transformation. TCRdb reprocessed the public reads (quality trimming at Q25 with fastp, clone calling with MiXCR) and kept in-frame beta chains. Under each unique CDR3 protein, matching rows form one entry showing the most common genes and DNA. These V and J calls rely on TCRdb rather than the paper's analysis. For this sample the table gives 750,000 to 1,000,000 distinct CDR3 sequences, of which almost 30% were detected only once. The leading ten clones occupy about 10% of the sample.

The sample was also reused in another study, on T cells of mothers and their children. The other study reports the following: The donors were nine systemically healthy Caucasian individuals, made up of three mothers and their six children. cDNA synthesis consumed the entire amount of extracted RNA, loaded at around 1.5 ug RNA in each 15 ul reaction. Sample barcodes and 2-4 random nucleotides were added via the M1S primer in the second PCR. Over 8 million TCR beta CDR3 reads were obtained for each mother, and 2.5 million to 3 million reads were obtained for each child. Thymic selection shapes the output of TCR recombination in a similar way in related and unrelated pairs, and inherited differences have a minor effect. Related mother-child pairs always showed normalized repertoire overlap that was slightly higher than in unrelated mother-child pairs, though the difference was never significant. With a sensitivity of approximately 93 clones per million clonotypes, no persistent microchimeric T cell clones were detected. Deep NGS was used in the study to compare the TCR beta repertoires of mothers and children and to look for features that separate related mother-child pairs from unrelated individuals. Mothers averaged around 40 +/- 4 years of age and children averaged approximately 11 +/- 4 years. After adapter ligation was performed with NEBNext reagents, the libraries were sequenced on an Illumina HiSeq 2000 with 100+100 nt paired-end reads. To avoid cross-contamination, the mother libraries and the child libraries were prepared a month apart and sequenced in separate runs. For each donor, somewhere between roughly 450,000 and 2,000,000 distinct TCR beta clonotypes were identified. Naive TCR beta clonotypes were estimated from low-frequency clonotypes matched to each donor's FACS-determined naive share, without sorting.

The sequence joins TRBV20-1 to TRBJ1-1; there is no confident call for the D gene. The specimen was blood. This TCR was sampled from a woman aged 35 to 49 in good health. The nucleotides are TGCAGTGCTAGAGAATCTTCGGGAGTGAACACTGAAGCTTTCTTT. Its product reads: CSARESSGVNTEAFF.